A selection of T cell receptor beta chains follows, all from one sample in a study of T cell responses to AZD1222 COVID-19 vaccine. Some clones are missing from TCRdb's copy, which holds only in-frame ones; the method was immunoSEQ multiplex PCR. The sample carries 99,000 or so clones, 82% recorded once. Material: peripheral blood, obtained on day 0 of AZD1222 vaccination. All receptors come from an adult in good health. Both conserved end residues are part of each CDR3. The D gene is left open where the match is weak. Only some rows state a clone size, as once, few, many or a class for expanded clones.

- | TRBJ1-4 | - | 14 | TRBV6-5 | TGTGCCAGCAGGGGGGACGTAGGGTATGAAAAACTGTTTTTT | CASRGDVGYEKLFF
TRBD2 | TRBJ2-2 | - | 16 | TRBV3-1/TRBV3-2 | TGTGCCAGCAGCCTTGTGGTAGCGGGGCGCACCGGGGAGCTGTTTTTT | CASSLVVAGRTGELFF
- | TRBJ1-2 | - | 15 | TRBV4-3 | TGCGCCAGCAGCCACTCCTCAGGGGAAGGCTATGGCTACACCTTC | CASSHSSGEGYGYTF
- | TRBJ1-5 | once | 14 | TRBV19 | TGTGCCAGTAGTCAGGATAATAGCAATCAGCCCCAGCATTTT | CASSQDNSNQPQHF
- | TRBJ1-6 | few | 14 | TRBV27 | TGTGCCAGCACCCGGACAGCGGATAATTCACCCCTCCACTTT | CASTRTADNSPLHF
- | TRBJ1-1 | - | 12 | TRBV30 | TGTGCCCGAACCCGGGTCAACACTGAAGCTTTCTTT | CARTRVNTEAFF
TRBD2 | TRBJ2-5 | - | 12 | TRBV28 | TGTGCCAGCCTGGTAGCGGGGGGGACCCAGTACTTC | CASLVAGGTQYF
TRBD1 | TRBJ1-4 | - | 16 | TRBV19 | TGTGCCAGTAGTATAGTGAAGGGACAGGGTCGTGAAAAACTGTTTTTT | CASSIVKGQGREKLFF
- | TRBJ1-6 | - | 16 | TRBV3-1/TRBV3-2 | TGTGCCAGCAGCCAAGATCGACGGACGCGTAATTCACCCCTCCACTTT | CASSQDRRTRNSPLHF
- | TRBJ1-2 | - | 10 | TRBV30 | TGTGCCTTACGGGTCGGGGGCTACACCTTC | CALRVGGYTF
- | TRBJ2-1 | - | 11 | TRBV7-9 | TGTGCCAGTGCTGCCTACAATGAGCAGTTCTTC | CASAAYNEQFF
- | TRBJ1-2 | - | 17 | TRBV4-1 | TGCGCCAGCAGCCAAGAGGTGGCAGGGGCTCTTAACTATGGCTACACCTTC | CASSQEVAGALNYGYTF
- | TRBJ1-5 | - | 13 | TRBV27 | TGTGCCAGCCGGGCCAATAACAATCAGCCCCAGCATTTT | CASRANNNQPQHF
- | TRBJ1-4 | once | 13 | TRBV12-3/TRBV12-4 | TGTGCCAGCAGCAATAGATATAATGAAAAACTGTTTTTT | CASSNRYNEKLFF
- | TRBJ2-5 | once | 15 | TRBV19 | TGTGCCAGTAGTACGCAAACCACAGGGTCCGAGACCCAGTACTTC | CASSTQTTGSETQYF
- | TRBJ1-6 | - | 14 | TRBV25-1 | TGTGCCAGCAGTGGGTCCAGGGGACATTCACCCCTCCACTTT | CASSGSRGHSPLHF
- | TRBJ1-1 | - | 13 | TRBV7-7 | TGTGCCAGCAGCTTACGGGAGAACACTGAAGCTTTCTTT | CASSLRENTEAFF
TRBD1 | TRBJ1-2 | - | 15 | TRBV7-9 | TGTGCCAGCAGCTTAGGTTCAGGGGGCCGGTATGGCTACACCTTC | CASSLGSGGRYGYTF
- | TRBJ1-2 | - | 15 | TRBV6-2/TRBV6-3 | TGTGCCAGCAGTTTCGTCCGGAATTCTAACTATGGCTACACCTTC | CASSFVRNSNYGYTF
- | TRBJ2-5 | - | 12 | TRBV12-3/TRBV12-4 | TGTGCCAGCAGTTTGTTAGGGTTGGCCCAGTACTTC | CASSLLGLAQYF
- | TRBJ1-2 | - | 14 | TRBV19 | TGTGCCAGTAGTATGCACCCGACTAACTATGGCTACACCTTC | CASSMHPTNYGYTF
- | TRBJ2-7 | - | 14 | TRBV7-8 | TGTGCCAGCAGCTTAGCCAGGGGATCCTACGAGCAGTACTTC | CASSLARGSYEQYF
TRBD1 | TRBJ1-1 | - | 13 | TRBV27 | TGTGCCAGCAGTTTCAGGGGGGGTGCTGAAGCTTTCTTT | CASSFRGGAEAFF
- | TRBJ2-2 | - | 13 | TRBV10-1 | TGCGCCAGCAGTGAGGAGGGAGGCGGGGAGCTGTTTTTT | CASSEEGGGELFF
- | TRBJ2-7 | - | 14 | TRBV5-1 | TGCGCCAGCAAAAAATGGGAGGACTCCTACGAGCAGTACTTC | CASKKWEDSYEQYF
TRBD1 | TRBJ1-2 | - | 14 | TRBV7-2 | TGTGCCAGCAGCTTAGAGGCAGGGGGCCGGGGCTACACCTTC | CASSLEAGGRGYTF
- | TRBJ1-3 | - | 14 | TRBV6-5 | TGTGCCAGCTGGGCAGGGGCATCTGGAAACACCATATATTTT | CASWAGASGNTIYF
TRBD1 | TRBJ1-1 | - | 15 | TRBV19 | TGTGCCAGTAGCACACAGGGGGCGGCGGACACTGAAGCTTTCTTT | CASSTQGAADTEAFF
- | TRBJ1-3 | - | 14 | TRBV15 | TGTGCCACCGCCCCTGGGGGTAGTGGAAACACCATATATTTT | CATAPGGSGNTIYF
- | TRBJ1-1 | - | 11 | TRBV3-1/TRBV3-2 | TGTGCCAGCAGCCAGGGCAGGGCGGCTTTCTTT | CASSQGRAAFF
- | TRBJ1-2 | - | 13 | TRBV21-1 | TGTGCCACCTTGGAGGGGGACAGGGTTGCCTACACCTTC | CATLEGDRVAYTF
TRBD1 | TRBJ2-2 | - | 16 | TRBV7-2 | TGTGCCAGCAGCTTCCGGACAGGGAGGAGAACCGGGGAGCTGTTTTTT | CASSFRTGRRTGELFF
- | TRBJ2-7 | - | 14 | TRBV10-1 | TGCGCCAGCAGTGGACTGAGCTCAGGCCACGAGCAGTACTTC | CASSGLSSGHEQYF
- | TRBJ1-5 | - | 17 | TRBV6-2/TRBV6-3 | TGTGCCAGCAGTACCCCCGGCGCGGGGGTGAGCAATCAGCCCCAGCATTTT | CASSTPGAGVSNQPQHF
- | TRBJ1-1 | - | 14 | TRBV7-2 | TGTGCCAGCAGATTCATCGCCACGAACACTGAAGCTTTCTTT | CASRFIATNTEAFF
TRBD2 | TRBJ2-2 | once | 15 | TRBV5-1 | TGCGCCAGCGGACCTAGCGGGGGAAACACCGGGGAGCTGTTTTTT | CASGPSGGNTGELFF
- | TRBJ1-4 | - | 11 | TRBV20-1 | TGCAGTGCTTGGACTGAGGAAAAACTGTTTTTT | CSAWTEEKLFF
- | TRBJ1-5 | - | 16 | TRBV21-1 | TGTGCCAGCTTTTTTCCTACGGGAGGGGGCGGGCAGCCCCAGCATTTT | CASFFPTGGGGQPQHF
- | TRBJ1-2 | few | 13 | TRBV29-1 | TGCAGCGTTGAATCTCGCAGGGAGGATGGCTACACCTTC | CSVESRREDGYTF
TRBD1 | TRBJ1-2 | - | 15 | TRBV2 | TGTGCCAGCAGGAGGGACAGCCCTATTAACTATGGCTACACCTTC | CASRRDSPINYGYTF
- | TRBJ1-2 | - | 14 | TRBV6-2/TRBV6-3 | TGTGCCAGCAGTTACCGGGCCCTACTCTATGGCTACACCTTC | CASSYRALLYGYTF
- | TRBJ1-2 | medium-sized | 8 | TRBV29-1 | TGCAGTTTGGATGTTTACACCTTC | CSLDVYTF
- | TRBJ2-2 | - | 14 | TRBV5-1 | TGCGCCAGCAGCTTGGTGCGGAACACCGGGGAGCTGTTTTTT | CASSLVRNTGELFF
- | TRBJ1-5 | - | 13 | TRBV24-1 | TGTGCCACCAGTGAATCAGGGTATCAGCCCCAGCATTTT | CATSESGYQPQHF
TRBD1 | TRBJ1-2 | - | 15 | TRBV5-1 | TGCGCCAGCAGCCAGCAGGGGGCCGAGGCGGATGGCTACACCTTC | CASSQQGAEADGYTF
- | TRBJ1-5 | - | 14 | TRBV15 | TGTGCCACCAGCAGAGATTTAAGGGGACAGCCCCAGCATTTT | CATSRDLRGQPQHF
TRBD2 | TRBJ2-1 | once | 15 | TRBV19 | TGTGCCAGTAGTCGAACCGGGACTAGAAACAATGAGCAGTTCTTC | CASSRTGTRNNEQFF
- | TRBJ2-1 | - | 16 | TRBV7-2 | TGTGCCAGCAGCTTTGAATCCGGGGGGCCTTACAATGAGCAGTTCTTC | CASSFESGGPYNEQFF
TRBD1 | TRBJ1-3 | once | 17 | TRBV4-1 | TGCGCCAGCAGCCAAGATCCGGGACAGGGGACTGGAAACACCATATATTTT | CASSQDPGQGTGNTIYF
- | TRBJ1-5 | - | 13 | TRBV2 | TGTGCCAGCAGTGAAGAGGGGGGGCAGCCCCAGCATTTT | CASSEEGGQPQHF
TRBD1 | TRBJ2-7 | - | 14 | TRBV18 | TGTGCCAGCTCAGACGACAGGGGGTCCAACGAGCAGTACTTC | CASSDDRGSNEQYF
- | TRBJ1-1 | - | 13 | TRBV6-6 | TGTGCCAGCAGTTACTCATCTGCGAATGAAGCTTTCTTT | CASSYSSANEAFF
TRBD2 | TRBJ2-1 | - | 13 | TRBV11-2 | TGTGCCAGCAGCTTAAATGGGGGGGATGAGCAGTTCTTC | CASSLNGGDEQFF
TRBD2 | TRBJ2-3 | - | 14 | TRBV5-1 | TGCGCCAGCCGGACTAGCGGGGGTACAGATACGCAGTATTTT | CASRTSGGTDTQYF